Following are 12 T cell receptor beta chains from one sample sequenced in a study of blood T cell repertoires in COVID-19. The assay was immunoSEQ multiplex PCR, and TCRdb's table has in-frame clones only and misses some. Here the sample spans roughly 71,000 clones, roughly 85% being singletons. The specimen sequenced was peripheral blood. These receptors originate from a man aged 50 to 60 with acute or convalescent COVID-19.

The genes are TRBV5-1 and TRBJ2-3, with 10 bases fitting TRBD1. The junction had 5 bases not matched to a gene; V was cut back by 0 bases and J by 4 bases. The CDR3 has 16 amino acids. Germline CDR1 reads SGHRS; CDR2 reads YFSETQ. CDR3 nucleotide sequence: TGCGCCAGCAGCTTGGCAGGGACAGGGGCCCCAGATACGCAGTATTTT. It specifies CASSLAGTGAPDTQYF.

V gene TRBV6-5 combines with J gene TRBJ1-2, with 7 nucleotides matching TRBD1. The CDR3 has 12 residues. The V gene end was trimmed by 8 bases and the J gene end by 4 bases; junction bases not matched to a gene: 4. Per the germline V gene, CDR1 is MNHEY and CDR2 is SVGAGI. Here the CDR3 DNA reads TGTGCCAGCCGACAGGGTACCTATGGCTACACCTTC. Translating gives CASRQGTYGYTF.

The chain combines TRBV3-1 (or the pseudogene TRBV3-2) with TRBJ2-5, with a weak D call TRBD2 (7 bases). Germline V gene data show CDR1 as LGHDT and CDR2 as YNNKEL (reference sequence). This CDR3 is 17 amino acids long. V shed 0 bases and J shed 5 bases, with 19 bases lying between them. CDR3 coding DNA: TGTGCCAGCAGCCAAGATCGGGGGGCCTACCACGGGGAGACCCAGTACTTC. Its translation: CASSQDRGAYHGETQYF.

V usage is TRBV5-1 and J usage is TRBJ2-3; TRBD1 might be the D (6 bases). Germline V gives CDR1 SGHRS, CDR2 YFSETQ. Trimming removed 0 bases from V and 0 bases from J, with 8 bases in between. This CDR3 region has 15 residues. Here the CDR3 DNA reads TGCGCCAGCAGCTTGGACAGGGCAAGCACAGATACGCAGTATTTT. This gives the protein CASSLDRASTDTQYF.

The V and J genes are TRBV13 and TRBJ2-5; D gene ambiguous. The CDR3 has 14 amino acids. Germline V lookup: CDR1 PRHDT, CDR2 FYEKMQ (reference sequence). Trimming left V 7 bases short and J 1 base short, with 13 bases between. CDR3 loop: CASKLWRSQETQYF. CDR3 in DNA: TGTGCCAGCAAGCTTTGGCGGAGCCAAGAGACCCAGTACTTC.

CDR3 region: CSASTTTFAGGSQPQHF. The CDR3 DNA reads as TGCAGTGCTAGTACCACTACTTTCGCAGGGGGCAGTCAGCCCCAGCATTTT. This sequence joins TRBV20-1 and TRBJ1-5; 8 bases are a match to TRBD1. The V and J ends lost 3 bases and 6 bases, in that order; junction bases with no gene match: 16. CDR1 is DFQATT and CDR2 is SNEGSKA in the germline V gene (reference sequence). CDR3 size: 17 residues.

The CDR3 DNA is TGCGCCAGCAGCCAAGATAGAATTCGACAGCTGAACACTGAAGCTTTCTTT. Protein sequence: CASSQDRIRQLNTEAFF. The J gene is TRBJ1-1, the V gene TRBV4-1, with a possible D match to TRBD1 (5 bases). Deletions cut 0 bases from V and 0 bases from J, with 14 bases between. From germline, CDR1 is MGHRA and CDR2 YSYEKL. CDR3 length: 17 residues.

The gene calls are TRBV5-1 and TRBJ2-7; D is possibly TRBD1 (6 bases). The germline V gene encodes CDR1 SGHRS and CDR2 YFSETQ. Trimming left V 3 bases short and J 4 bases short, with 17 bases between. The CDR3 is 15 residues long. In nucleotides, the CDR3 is TGCGCCAGCAGCTCTTCGCCAGGGGCGGGTTACGAGCAGTACTTC. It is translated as CASSSSPGAGYEQYF.

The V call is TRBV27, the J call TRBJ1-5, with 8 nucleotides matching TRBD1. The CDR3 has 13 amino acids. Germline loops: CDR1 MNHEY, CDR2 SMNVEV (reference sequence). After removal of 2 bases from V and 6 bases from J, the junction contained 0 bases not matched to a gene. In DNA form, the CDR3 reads TGTGCCAGCAGTTTAGACAGGGGTCAGCCCCAGCATTTT. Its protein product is CASSLDRGQPQHF.

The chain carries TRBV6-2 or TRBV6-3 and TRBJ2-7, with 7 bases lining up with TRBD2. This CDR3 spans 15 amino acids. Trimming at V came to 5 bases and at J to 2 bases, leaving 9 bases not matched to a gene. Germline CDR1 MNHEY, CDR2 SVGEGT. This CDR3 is CASSGRGLFAYEQYF. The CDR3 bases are TGTGCCAGCAGTGGGAGGGGACTATTCGCCTACGAGCAGTACTTC.

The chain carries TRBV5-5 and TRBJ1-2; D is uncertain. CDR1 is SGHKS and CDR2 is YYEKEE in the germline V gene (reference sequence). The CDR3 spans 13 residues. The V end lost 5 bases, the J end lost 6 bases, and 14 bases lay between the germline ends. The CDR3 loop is CASRETDLDGYTF. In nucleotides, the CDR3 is TGTGCCAGCAGAGAAACAGACCTGGATGGCTACACCTTC.

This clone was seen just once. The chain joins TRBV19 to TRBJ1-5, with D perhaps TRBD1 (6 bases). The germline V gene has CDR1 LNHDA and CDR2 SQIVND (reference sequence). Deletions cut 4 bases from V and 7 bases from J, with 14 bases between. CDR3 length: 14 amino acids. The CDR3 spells CASSNHRAQQPQHF. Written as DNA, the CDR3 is TGTGCCAGTAGTAATCACAGGGCTCAACAGCCCCAGCATTTT.